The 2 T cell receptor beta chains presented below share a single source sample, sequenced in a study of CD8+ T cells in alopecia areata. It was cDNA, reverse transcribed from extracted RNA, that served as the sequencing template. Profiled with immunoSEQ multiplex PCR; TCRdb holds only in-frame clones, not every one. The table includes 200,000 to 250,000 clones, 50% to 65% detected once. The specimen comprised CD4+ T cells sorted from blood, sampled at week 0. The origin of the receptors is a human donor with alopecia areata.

CDR3 loop: CSVGGKQGNTYEQYF. CDR3 bases: TGCAGCGTTGGGGGAAAACAGGGGAATACCTACGAGCAGTACTTC. The chain carries TRBV29-1 and TRBJ2-7; 7 bases map to TRBD1. The CDR3 runs to 15 residues. Per germline, CDR1 SQVTM and CDR2 ANQGSEA. Trimming at V came to 4 bases and at J to 2 bases, leaving 11 bases not matched to a gene.

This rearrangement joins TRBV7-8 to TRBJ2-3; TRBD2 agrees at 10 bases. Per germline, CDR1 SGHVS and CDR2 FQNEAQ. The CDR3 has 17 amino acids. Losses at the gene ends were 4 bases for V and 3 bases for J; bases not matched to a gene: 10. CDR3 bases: TGTGCCAGCAGCTCGATCTCCCTAGCGGGGGTAACAGATACGCAGTATTTT. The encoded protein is CASSSISLAGVTDTQYF.